A selection of T cell receptor beta chains follows, all from one sample in a study of T cell responses to AZD1222 COVID-19 vaccine. Only in-frame clones appear in the TCRdb table, and some are missing; sequencing was by immunoSEQ multiplex PCR. The sample yields about 100,000 clones, about nine tenths seen once. The sequencing here drew on peripheral blood, taken on day 0 of AZD1222 vaccination. The receptors originated from an adult in good health. CDR3s leave out the opening cysteine and the closing phenylalanine or tryptophan.

V	J	length	CDR3
TRBV4-1	TRBJ1-2	12	ASSQGEGFYGYT
TRBV27	TRBJ2-2	11	APAWRSAGELF
TRBV7-3	TRBJ2-1	13	ASSSSGASYNEQF
TRBV9	TRBJ1-2	13	ASSVGGVGNYGYT
TRBV30	TRBJ1-1	11	AWRSTAPTEAF
TRBV30	TRBJ2-2	13	AWSVLAGSTGELF
TRBV27	TRBJ1-5	13	ASSFLGRDNQPQH
TRBV27	TRBJ2-1	13	ASSGTASGSHEQF
TRBV27	TRBJ2-7	12	ASSLASNSYEQY
TRBV6-5	TRBJ2-7	14	ASSFKLATSSYEQY